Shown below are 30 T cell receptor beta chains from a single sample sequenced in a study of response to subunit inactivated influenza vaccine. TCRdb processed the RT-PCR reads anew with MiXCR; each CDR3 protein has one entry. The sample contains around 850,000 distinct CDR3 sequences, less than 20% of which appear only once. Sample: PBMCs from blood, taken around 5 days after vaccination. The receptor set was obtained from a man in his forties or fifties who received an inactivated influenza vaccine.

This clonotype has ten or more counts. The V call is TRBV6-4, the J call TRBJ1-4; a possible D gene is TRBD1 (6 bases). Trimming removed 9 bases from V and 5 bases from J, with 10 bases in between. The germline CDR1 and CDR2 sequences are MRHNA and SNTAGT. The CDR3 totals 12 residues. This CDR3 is CARQGFNEKLFF. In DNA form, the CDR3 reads TGTGCCAGACAGGGTTTCAATGAAAAACTGTTTTTT.

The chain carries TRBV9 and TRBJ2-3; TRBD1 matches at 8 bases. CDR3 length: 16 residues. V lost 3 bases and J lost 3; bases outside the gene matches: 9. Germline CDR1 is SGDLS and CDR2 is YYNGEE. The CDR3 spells CASSARGQGITDTQYF. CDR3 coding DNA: TGTGCCAGCAGCGCCCGAGGACAGGGAATAACAGATACGCAGTATTTT.

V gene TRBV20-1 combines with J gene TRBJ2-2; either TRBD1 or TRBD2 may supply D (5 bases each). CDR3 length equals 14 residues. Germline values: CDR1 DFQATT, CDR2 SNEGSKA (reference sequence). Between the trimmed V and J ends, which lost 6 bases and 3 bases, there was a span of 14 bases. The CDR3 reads CSALLGAYTGELFF. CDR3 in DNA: TGCAGTGCGCTCCTCGGGGCGTACACCGGGGAGCTGTTTTTT.

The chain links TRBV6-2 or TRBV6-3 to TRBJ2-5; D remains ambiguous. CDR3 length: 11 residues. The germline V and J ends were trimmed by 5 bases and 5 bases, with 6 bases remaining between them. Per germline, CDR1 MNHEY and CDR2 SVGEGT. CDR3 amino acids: CASSKWETQYF. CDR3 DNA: TGTGCCAGCAGTAAATGGGAGACCCAGTACTTC.

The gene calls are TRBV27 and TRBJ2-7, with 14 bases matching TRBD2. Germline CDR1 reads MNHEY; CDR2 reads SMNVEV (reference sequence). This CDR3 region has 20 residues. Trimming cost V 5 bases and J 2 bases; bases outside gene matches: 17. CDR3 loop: CASSKQPGTSGGIQTYEQYF. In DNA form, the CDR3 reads TGTGCCAGCAGTAAGCAACCCGGGACTAGCGGGGGCATACAAACCTACGAGCAGTACTTC.

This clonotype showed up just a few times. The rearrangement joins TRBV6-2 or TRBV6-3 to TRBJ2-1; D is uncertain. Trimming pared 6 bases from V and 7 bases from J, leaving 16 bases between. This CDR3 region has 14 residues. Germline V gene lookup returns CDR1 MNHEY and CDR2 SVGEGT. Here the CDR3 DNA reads TGTGCCAGCAGGAGACTGGTCGCTTGGAATGAGCAGTTCTTC. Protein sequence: CASRRLVAWNEQFF.

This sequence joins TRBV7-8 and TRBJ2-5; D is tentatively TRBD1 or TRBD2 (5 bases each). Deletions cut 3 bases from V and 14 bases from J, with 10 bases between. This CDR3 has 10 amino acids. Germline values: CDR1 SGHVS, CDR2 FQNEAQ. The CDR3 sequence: CASSLGDVYF. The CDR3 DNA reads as TGTGCCAGCAGCTTGGGGGACGTCTACTTC.

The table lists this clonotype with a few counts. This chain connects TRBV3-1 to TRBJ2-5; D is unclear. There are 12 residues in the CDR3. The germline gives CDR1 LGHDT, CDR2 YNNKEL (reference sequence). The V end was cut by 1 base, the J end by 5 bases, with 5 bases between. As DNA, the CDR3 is TGTGCCAGCAGCCAAGTTTCGGAGACCCAGTACTTC. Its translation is CASSQVSETQYF.

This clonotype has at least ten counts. The CDR3 region has the DNA TGTGCCAGCAGCTTAGGACAGGGAAGTGCAACCCTCCACTTT. Residues: CASSLGQGSATLHF. V is TRBV7-9 and J is TRBJ1-6; 7 bases agree with TRBD1. V was clipped by 1 base and J by 14 bases; unmatched bases: 8. Germline V CDR1 and CDR2: SEHNR, FQNEAQ (reference sequence). The CDR3 loop spans 14 amino acids. Full variable domain (missing parts from reference TRBV7-9 and TRBJ1-6): DTGVSQNPRHKITKRGQNVTFRCDPISEHNRLYWYRQTLGQGPEFLTYFQNEAQLEKSRLLSDRFSAERPKGSFSTLEIQRTEQGDSAMYLCASSLGQGSATLHFGNGTRLTVT.

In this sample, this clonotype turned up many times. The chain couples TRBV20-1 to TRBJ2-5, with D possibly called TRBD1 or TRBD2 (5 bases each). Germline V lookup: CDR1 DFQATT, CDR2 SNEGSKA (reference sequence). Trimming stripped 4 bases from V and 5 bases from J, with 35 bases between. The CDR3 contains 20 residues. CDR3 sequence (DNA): TGCAGTGCTAATAGTGGGCCGGCGCCGGGACCAAAAGCGCGGGCGGAGACCCAGTACTTC. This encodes CSANSGPAPGPKARAETQYF.

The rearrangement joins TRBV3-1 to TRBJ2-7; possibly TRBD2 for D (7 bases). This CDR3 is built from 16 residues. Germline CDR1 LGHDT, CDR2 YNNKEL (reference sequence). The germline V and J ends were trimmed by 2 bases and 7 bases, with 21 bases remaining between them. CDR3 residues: CASSQMRTGGSWEQYF. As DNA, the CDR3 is TGTGCCAGCAGCCAAATGAGAACGGGGGGCTCCTGGGAGCAGTACTTC.

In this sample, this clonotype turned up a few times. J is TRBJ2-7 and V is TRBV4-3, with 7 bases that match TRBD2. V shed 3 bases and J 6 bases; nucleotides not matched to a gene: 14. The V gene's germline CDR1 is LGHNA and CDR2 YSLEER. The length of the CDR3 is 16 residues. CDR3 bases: TGCGCCAGCAGCCAGGGTATTGGGGGGAGGGCCTTCGAGCAGTACTTC. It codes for CASSQGIGGRAFEQYF.

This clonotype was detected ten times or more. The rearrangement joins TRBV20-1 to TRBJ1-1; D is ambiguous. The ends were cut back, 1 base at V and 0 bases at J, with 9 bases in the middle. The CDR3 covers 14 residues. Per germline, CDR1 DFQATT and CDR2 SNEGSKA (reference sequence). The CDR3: CSARAGNLNTEAFF. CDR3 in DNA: TGCAGTGCTAGAGCCGGCAACTTGAACACTGAAGCTTTCTTT.

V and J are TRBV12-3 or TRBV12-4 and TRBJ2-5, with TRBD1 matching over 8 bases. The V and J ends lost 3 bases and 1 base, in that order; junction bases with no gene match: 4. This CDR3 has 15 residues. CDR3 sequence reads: CASSFSGTGQETQYF. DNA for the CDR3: TGTGCCAGCAGTTTTTCCGGGACAGGCCAAGAGACCCAGTACTTC.

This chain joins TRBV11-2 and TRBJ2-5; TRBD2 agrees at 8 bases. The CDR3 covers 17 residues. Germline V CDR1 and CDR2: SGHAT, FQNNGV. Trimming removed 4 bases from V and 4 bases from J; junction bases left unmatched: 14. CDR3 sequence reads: CASSSEAGLDSGETQYF. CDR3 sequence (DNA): TGTGCCAGCAGCTCAGAAGCGGGACTAGATAGCGGAGAGACCCAGTACTTC.

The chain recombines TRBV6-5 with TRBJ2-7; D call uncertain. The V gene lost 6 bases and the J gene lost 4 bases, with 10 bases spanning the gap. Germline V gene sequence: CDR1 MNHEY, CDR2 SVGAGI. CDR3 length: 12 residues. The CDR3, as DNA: TGTGCCAGCAGGGTGTCAGCTTACGAGCAGTACTTC. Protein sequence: CASRVSAYEQYF.

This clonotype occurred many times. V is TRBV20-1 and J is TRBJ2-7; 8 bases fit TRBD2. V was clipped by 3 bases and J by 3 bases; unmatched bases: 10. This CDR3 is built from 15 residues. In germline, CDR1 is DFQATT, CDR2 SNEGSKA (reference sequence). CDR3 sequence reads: CSARAEAGAFYEQYF. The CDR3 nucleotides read TGCAGTGCTAGGGCCGAAGCGGGGGCATTCTACGAGCAGTACTTC.

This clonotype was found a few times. The CDR3 protein is CATSDPSPRTSGSVNEQFF. The DNA of the CDR3 is TGTGCCACCAGTGATCCTTCACCCCGGACTAGCGGGAGTGTCAATGAGCAGTTCTTC. V usage is TRBV24-1 and J usage is TRBJ2-1, with 13 bases lining up with TRBD2. Per the germline V gene, CDR1 is KGHDR and CDR2 is SFDVKD. CDR3 length equals 19 residues. V shed 3 bases, J shed 6 bases, and the junction held 13 bases outside the gene matches.

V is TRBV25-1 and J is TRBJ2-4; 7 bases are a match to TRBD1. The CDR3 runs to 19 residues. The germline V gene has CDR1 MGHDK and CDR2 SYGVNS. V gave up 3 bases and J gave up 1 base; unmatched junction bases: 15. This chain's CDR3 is CASSDPRGYDRAAKNIQYF. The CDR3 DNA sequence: TGTGCCAGCAGTGACCCCCGGGGATACGACAGGGCCGCCAAAAACATTCAGTACTTC.

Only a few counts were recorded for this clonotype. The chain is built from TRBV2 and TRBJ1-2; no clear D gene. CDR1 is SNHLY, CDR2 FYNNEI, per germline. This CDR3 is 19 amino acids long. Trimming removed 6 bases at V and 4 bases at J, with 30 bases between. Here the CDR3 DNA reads TGTGCCAGCAGCGGGGTGGCAACCTTACCGAGAGGCAGAGGCTATGGCTACACCTTC. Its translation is CASSGVATLPRGRGYGYTF.

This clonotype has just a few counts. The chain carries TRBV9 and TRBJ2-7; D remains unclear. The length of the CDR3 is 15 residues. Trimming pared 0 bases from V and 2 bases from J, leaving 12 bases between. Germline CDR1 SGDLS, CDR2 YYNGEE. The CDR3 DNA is TGTGCCAGCAGCGTAGATCCAGCACAGCCCTACGAGCAGTACTTC. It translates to CASSVDPAQPYEQYF.

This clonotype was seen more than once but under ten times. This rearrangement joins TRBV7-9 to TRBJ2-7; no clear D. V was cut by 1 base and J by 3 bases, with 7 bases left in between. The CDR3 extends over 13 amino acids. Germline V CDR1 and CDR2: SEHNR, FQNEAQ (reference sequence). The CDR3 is CASSLVPVYEQYF. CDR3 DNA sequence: TGTGCCAGCAGCTTAGTACCCGTCTACGAGCAGTACTTC.

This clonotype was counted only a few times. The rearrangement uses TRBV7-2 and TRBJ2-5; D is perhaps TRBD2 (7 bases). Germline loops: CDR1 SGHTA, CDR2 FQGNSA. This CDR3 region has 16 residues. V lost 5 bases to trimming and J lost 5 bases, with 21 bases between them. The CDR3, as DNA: TGTGCCAGCAGCGAATCCATTGCGGGGGCGCGGGAGACCCAGTACTTC. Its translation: CASSESIAGARETQYF.

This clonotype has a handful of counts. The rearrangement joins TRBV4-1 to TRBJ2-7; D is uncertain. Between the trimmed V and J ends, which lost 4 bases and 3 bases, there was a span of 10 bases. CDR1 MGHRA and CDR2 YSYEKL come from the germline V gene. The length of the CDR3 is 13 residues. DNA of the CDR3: TGCGCCAGCAGCCGGGTCCTGGGCTACGAGCAGTACTTC. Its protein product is CASSRVLGYEQYF.

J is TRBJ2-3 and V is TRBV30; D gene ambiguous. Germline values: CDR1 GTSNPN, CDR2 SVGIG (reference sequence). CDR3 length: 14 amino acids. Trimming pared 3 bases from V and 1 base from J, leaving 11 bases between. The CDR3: CAWRVAPGTDTQYF. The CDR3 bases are TGTGCCTGGAGGGTAGCACCTGGCACAGATACGCAGTATTTT.

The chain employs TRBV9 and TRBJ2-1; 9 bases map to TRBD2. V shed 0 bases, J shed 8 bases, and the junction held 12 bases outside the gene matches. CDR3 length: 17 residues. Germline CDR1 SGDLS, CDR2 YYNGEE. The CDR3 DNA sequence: TGTGCCAGCAGCGTAGCTCCTGGAGCGGGAGGTGGTGATGAGCAGTTCTTC. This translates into CASSVAPGAGGGDEQFF.

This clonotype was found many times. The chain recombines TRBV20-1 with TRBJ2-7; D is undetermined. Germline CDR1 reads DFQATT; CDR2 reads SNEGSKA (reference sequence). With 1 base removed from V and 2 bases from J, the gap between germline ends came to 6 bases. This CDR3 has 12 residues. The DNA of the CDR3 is TGCAGTGCTAGAGGGGGAACCTACGAGCAGTACTTC. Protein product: CSARGGTYEQYF.

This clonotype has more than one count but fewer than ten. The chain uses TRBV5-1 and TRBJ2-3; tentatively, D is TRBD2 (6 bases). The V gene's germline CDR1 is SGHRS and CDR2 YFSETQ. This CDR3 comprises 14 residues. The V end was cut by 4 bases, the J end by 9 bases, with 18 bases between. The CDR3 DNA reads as TGCGCCAGCAGCCCCTGGGAGGTGGGAGGCACGCAGTATTTT. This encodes CASSPWEVGGTQYF.

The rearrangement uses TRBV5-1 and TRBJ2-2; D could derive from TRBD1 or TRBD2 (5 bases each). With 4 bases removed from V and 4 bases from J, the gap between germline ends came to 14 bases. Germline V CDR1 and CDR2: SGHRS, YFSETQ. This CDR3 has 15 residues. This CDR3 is CASSTAGAGTGELFF. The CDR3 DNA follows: TGCGCCAGCAGCACGGCCGGGGCCGGCACCGGGGAGCTGTTTTTT.

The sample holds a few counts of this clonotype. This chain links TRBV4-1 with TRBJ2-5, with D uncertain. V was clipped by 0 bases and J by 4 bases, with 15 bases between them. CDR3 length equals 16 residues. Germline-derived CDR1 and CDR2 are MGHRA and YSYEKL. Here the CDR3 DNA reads TGCGCCAGCAGCCAAGATAATCGGCCAGGACGAGAGACCCAGTACTTC. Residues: CASSQDNRPGRETQYF.